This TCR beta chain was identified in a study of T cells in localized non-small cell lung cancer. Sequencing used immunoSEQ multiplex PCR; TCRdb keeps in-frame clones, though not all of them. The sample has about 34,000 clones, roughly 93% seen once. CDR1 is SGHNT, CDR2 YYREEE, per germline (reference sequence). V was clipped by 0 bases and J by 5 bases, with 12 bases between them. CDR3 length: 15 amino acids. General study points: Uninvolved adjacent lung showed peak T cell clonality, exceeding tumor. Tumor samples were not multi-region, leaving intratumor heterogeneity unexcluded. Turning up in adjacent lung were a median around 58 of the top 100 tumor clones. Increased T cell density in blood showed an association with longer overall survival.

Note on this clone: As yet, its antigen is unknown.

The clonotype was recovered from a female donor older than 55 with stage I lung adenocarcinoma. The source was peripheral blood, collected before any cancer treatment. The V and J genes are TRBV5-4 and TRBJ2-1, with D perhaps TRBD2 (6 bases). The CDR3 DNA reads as TGTGCCAGCAGCTTGGGACTAGGGAACCACAATGAGCAGTTCTTC. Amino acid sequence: CASSLGLGNHNEQFF.